A selection of T cell receptor beta chains follows, all from one sample in a study of shared clonotypes between healthy human individuals. TCRdb keeps only in-frame clones here, not all; method: immunoSEQ multiplex PCR. The sample lists approximately 2.3 million clones; 85% to 95% were seen once. The sample was naive CD4+ T cells from PBMCs. The receptors derive from a man younger than 35 in good health. Some clones in this sample may be carry-over from other donors' samples. Each CDR3 is given with its conserved first and last residue. A D gene is named only where the DNA matches it firmly. Clone size is shown for a subset of rows, as once, few, many or a class of expanded clone.

CDR3 length | J gene | clone size | D gene | V gene | CDR3 DNA | CDR3 protein
14 | TRBJ2-2 | . | . | TRBV4-3 | TGCGCCAGCAGCCAAGAGCCCTCCACCGGGGAGCTGTTTTTT | CASSQEPSTGELFF
19 | TRBJ2-7 | . | . | TRBV15 | TGTGCCACCAGCCGAATCTATAGCCCCAGTGGCACAAAAGGCTACGAGCAGTACTTC | CATSRIYSPSGTKGYEQYF
14 | TRBJ1-5 | . | . | TRBV28 | TGTGCCAGCAGCCCCGGGGAGGCCCCAGGGCCCCAGCATTTT | CASSPGEAPGPQHF
14 | TRBJ2-2 | . | TRBD2 | TRBV9 | TGTGCCAGCACCGCGGGGGGGAACACCGGGGAGCTGTTTTTT | CASTAGGNTGELFF
13 | TRBJ2-5 | . | TRBD2 | TRBV7-3 | TGTGCCAGCGCACTAGCGAGCCAAGAGACCCAGTACTTC | CASALASQETQYF
14 | TRBJ2-4 | . | TRBD2 | TRBV18 | TGTGCCAGCTCCCTCCCGGGGGGACAAAACATTCAGTACTTC | CASSLPGGQNIQYF
13 | TRBJ1-2 | . | . | TRBV4-3 | TGCGCCAGCAGCCAGTCCCAGCGCTATGGCTACACCTTC | CASSQSQRYGYTF
12 | TRBJ2-2 | . | . | TRBV28 | TGTGCCAGCAGGCGATCGTCCGGGGAGCTGTTTTTT | CASRRSSGELFF
15 | TRBJ2-5 | . | . | TRBV9 | TGTGCCAGCAGCGTATCGGGGGCGCTTCAAGAGACCCAGTACTTC | CASSVSGALQETQYF
15 | TRBJ1-5 | . | . | TRBV28 | TGTGCCAGCAGTCACCGGGACGCTAGCAATCAGCCCCAGCATTTT | CASSHRDASNQPQHF
15 | TRBJ1-5 | . | . | TRBV27 | TGTGCCAGCTCACTCAACAAAGGGGGCAATCAGCCCCAGCATTTT | CASSLNKGGNQPQHF
17 | TRBJ2-2 | . | TRBD2 | TRBV30 | TGTGCCTGGAGTGTACCTCGGACTAGTCTTGACACCGGGGAGCTGTTTTTT | CAWSVPRTSLDTGELFF
14 | TRBJ2-3 | . | . | TRBV19 | TGTGCCAGTAGTGGGCAGGGTAGAAAAGATACGCAGTATTTT | CASSGQGRKDTQYF
13 | TRBJ2-2 | . | . | TRBV5-1 | TGCGCCAGCAGTCTGCCTGGGTCCGGGGAGCTGTTTTTT | CASSLPGSGELFF
16 | TRBJ2-1 | . | . | TRBV19 | TGTGCCAGTAGTACCCATCCGAATCGGGGGTTGAATGAGCAGTTCTTC | CASSTHPNRGLNEQFF
15 | TRBJ1-2 | . | . | TRBV18 | TGTGCCAGCTCACCATTTTACCGACAGATCTATGGCTACACCTTC | CASSPFYRQIYGYTF
14 | TRBJ1-2 | . | . | TRBV7-9 | TGTGCCAGCAGCTTAGCGGCAGGGCCCTATGGCTACACCTTC | CASSLAAGPYGYTF
15 | TRBJ2-7 | . | TRBD2 | TRBV19 | TGTGCCAGTAGTAGCCGCTCGGGAGGCCCCTACGAGCAGTACTTC | CASSSRSGGPYEQYF
14 | TRBJ1-1 | few | . | TRBV6-5 | TGTGCCAGCAGTTACTCGAGTAGGGAAACTGAAGCTTTCTTT | CASSYSSRETEAFF
16 | TRBJ1-5 | . | . | TRBV28 | TGTGCCAGCAGTCCAATTCGACAGAGTGGCAATCAGCCCCAGCATTTT | CASSPIRQSGNQPQHF
15 | TRBJ1-4 | . | . | TRBV6-5 | TGTGCCAGCACGCCTGGTGGGGGTACTAATGAAAAACTGTTTTTT | CASTPGGGTNEKLFF
15 | TRBJ2-7 | . | TRBD2 | TRBV28 | TGTGCCAGCGGGGGGGGAGCTACAGCGGGCTACGAGCAGTACTTC | CASGGGATAGYEQYF
15 | TRBJ1-2 | . | TRBD1 | TRBV28 | TGTGCCAGCAGACCAAGGGACAGGGTTTATGCTGGCTACACCTTC | CASRPRDRVYAGYTF
14 | TRBJ1-2 | . | . | TRBV2 | TGTGCCAGCAGTGGACGACAGCGGAACTATGGCTACACCTTC | CASSGRQRNYGYTF
14 | TRBJ2-5 | . | TRBD2 | TRBV11-3 | TGTGCCAGCAGCAGGACTAGCGCCCAAGAGACCCAGTACTTC | CASSRTSAQETQYF
13 | TRBJ2-6 | . | . | TRBV28 | TGTGCCAGCGGGTCGTCTGGGGCCAACGTCCTGACTTTC | CASGSSGANVLTF
13 | TRBJ1-2 | once | . | TRBV5-6 | TGTGCCAGCAGCTTGGGCCAGTTCTATGGCTACACCTTC | CASSLGQFYGYTF
15 | TRBJ2-3 | . | TRBD2 | TRBV29-1 | TGCAGCGTAAACAAAGCGGGAGCGGGTACAGATACGCAGTATTTT | CSVNKAGAGTDTQYF
14 | TRBJ1-5 | . | . | TRBV7-2 | TGTGCCAGCAGCTTAGCGGGTGGGGGGCAGCCCCAGCATTTT | CASSLAGGGQPQHF
12 | TRBJ2-5 | . | . | TRBV5-1 | TGCGCCAGCAGCCACGTCCAAGAGACCCAGTACTTC | CASSHVQETQYF
16 | TRBJ2-1 | . | TRBD2 | TRBV5-6 | TGTGCCAGCAGCTTGGTGCGACTAGCGGGAGACAATGAGCAGTTCTTC | CASSLVRLAGDNEQFF
16 | TRBJ1-2 | . | . | TRBV5-4 | TGTGCCAGCAGCTTGGACACCGTACTCTCAAACTATGGCTACACCTTC | CASSLDTVLSNYGYTF
12 | TRBJ2-1 | . | . | TRBV7-8 | TGTGCCAGCAGCTTAGCCGAGACGCCCCCGTTCTTC | CASSLAETPPFF
17 | TRBJ2-3 | . | TRBD2 | TRBV27 | TGTGCCAGCAGTCCGGGACTAGCGGGAGGGCCATTAGATACGCAGTATTTT | CASSPGLAGGPLDTQYF
13 | TRBJ2-7 | . | . | TRBV14 | TGTGCCAGCAGCGACGTAGCCGTTGGGCCGCAGTACTTC | CASSDVAVGPQYF
16 | TRBJ2-2 | . | . | TRBV5-1 | TGCGCCAGCAGCTTGGAGACTCCCAAGAACACCGGGGAGCTGTTTTTT | CASSLETPKNTGELFF
19 | TRBJ2-6 | . | TRBD1 | TRBV7-3 | TGTGCCAGCAGCTTAACGTCCGCCAGGGGGAGCTCTGGGGCCAACGTCCTGACTTTC | CASSLTSARGSSGANVLTF
12 | TRBJ1-5 | few | TRBD1 | TRBV30 | TGTGCCGCGGGACAGGGGAGTGGGCCCCAGCATTTT | CAAGQGSGPQHF
14 | TRBJ1-2 | . | . | TRBV7-2 | TGTGCCAGCAGCTTGCAGGGACAAGACTATGGCTACACCTTC | CASSLQGQDYGYTF
16 | TRBJ2-1 | . | . | TRBV27 | TGTGCCAGCAGTTCCTCGGAGAAGCGGAGCTACAATGAGCAGTTCTTC | CASSSSEKRSYNEQFF
13 | TRBJ2-2 | . | . | TRBV7-3 | TGTGCCAGCAGCTTCCAGGGAGGCGGGGAGCTGTTTTTT | CASSFQGGGELFF
14 | TRBJ1-3 | few | . | TRBV7-2 | TGTGCCAGCAGCTTAGGGGCAACCGGAAACACCATATATTTT | CASSLGATGNTIYF
12 | TRBJ1-1 | . | . | TRBV30 | TGTGCCTGGAGCCGGATGAACACTGAAGCTTTCTTT | CAWSRMNTEAFF
11 | TRBJ2-7 | . | TRBD2 | TRBV20-1 | TGCAGCCAGCGGGGGAACTACGAGCAGTACTTC | CSQRGNYEQYF
15 | TRBJ2-7 | . | TRBD2 | TRBV6-6 | TGTGCCAGCAGTTACCCAGCGGGATTAAACTACGAGCAGTACTTC | CASSYPAGLNYEQYF
12 | TRBJ2-5 | . | . | TRBV29-1 | TGCAGCGTTAGGGGAGGCGGTGAGACCCAGTACTTC | CSVRGGGETQYF
17 | TRBJ2-1 | . | . | TRBV5-1 | TGCGCCAGCAGCTTGGGGGTGGTACCGAGCTCCTACAATGAGCAGTTCTTC | CASSLGVVPSSYNEQFF
14 | TRBJ2-1 | . | . | TRBV7-3 | TGTGCCAGCAGCTGGGCCTTAGGGCAGGGTGAGCAGTTCTTC | CASSWALGQGEQFF
15 | TRBJ2-7 | . | . | TRBV27 | TGTGCCAGCAGTTTACTTCCCGGGGAGGCCTACGAGCAGTACTTC | CASSLLPGEAYEQYF
15 | TRBJ2-7 | . | TRBD1 | TRBV7-2 | TGTGCCAGCAGCTTCCGACAGGGTTCCTTGGGAGAGCAGTACTTC | CASSFRQGSLGEQYF
14 | TRBJ2-5 | . | TRBD2 | TRBV5-1 | TGCGCCAGCTTTACCGGGACTACCCAAGAGACCCAGTACTTC | CASFTGTTQETQYF
15 | TRBJ1-5 | . | . | TRBV5-1 | TGCGCCAGCAGCGCGGACGGAGTCAAAAATCAGCCCCAGCATTTT | CASSADGVKNQPQHF
15 | TRBJ1-3 | . | . | TRBV7-2 | TGTGCCAGCAGCTCCGATATTCTCTCTGGAAACACCATATATTTT | CASSSDILSGNTIYF
14 | TRBJ1-4 | . | TRBD1 | TRBV30 | TGTGCCTGGAAGGGGGACAGGGGAGGGGAAAAACTGTTTTTT | CAWKGDRGGEKLFF
14 | TRBJ1-2 | . | . | TRBV6-5 | TGTGCCAGCAGCCCCTGGACGTGGAACTATGGCTACACCTTC | CASSPWTWNYGYTF
13 | TRBJ2-7 | . | . | TRBV7-2 | TGTGCCAGCAGCTCCGGGGCGGGTTACGAGCAGTACTTC | CASSSGAGYEQYF
15 | TRBJ1-5 | . | . | TRBV23-1 | TGCGCCAGCAGTCACAGCGACCCTGCGGGTCAGCCCCAGCATTTT | CASSHSDPAGQPQHF